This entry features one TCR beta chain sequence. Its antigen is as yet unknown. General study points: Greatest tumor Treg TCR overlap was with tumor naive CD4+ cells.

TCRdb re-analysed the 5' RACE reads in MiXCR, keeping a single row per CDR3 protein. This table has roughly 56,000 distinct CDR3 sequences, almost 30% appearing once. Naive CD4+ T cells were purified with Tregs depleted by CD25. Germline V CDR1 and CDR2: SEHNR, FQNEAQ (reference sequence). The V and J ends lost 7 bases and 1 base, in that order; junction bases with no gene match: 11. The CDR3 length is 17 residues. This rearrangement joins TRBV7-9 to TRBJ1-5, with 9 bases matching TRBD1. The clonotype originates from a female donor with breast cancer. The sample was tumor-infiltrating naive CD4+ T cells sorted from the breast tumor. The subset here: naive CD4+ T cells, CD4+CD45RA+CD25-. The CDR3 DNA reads TGTGCCAGCAAAACCACACCGGACAGGGGAAGCAATCAGCCCCAGCATTTT. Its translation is CASKTTPDRGSNQPQHF.